The clone carrying this T cell receptor beta chain was seen a handful of times. Its antigen is currently unknown. TCRdb reprocessed the 5' RACE reads with MiXCR, giving one entry per CDR3 protein. Of about 160,000 distinct CDR3 sequences in the sample, 25% to 40% were seen once. This CDR3 region has 17 residues. V shed 3 bases and J shed 5 bases, with 22 bases lying between them. Per germline, CDR1 MGHRA and CDR2 YSYEKL. This entry is derived from a study of T-cell memory formation after mild COVID-19. Study details: Clustering of TCRs was largely donor specific. General study findings and limits: Cross-reactive memory seemingly joined, as some responding clones were found in pre-infection memory.

The material sequenced was PBMCs or a T cell subset sorted from them (not recorded which). The sequence derives from an adult woman who had mild COVID-19 (a few samples of this study predate the infection). Cell type and time point are not known. The chain combines TRBV4-1 with TRBJ2-5; possible D gene TRBD1, 7 bases. CDR3 region: CASSHTTGQSAGETQYF. CDR3 in DNA: TGCGCCAGCAGCCACACGACAGGGCAAAGCGCGGGGGAGACCCAGTACTTC.